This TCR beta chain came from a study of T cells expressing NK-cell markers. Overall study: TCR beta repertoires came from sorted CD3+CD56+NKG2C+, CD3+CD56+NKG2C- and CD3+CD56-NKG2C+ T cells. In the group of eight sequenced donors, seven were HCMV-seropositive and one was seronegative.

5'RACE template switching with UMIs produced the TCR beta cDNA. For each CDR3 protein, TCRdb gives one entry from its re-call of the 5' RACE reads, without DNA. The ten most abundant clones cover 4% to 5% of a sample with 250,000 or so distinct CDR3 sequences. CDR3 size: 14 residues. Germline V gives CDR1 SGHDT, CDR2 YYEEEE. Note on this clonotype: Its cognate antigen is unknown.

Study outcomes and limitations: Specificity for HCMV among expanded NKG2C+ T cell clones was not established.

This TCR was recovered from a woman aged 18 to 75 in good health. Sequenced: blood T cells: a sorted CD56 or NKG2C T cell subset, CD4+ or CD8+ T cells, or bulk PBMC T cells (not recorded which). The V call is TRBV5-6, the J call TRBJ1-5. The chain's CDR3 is CASSFRSKDQTQHF.